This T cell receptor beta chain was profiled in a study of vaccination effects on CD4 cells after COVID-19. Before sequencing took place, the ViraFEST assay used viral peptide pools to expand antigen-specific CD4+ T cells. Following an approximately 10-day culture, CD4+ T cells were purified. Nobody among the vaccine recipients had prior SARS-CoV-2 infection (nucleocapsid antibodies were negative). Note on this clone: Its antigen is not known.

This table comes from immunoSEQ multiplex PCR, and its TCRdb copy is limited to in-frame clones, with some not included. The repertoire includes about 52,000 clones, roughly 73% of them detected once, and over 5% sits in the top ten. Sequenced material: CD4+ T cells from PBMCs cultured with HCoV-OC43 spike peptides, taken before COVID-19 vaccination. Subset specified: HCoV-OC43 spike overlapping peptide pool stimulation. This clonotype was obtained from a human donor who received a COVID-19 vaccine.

CDR3 protein: CASSSHRGLATGDTQYF. CDR3 nucleotide sequence: TGTGCCAGCAGTTCCCATCGGGGACTAGCGACTGGAGATACGCAGTATTTT. The chain links TRBV7-2 to TRBJ2-3, with 10 nucleotides matching TRBD2. Germline assignment: CDR1 SGHTA and CDR2 FQGNSA. After removal of 6 bases from V and 5 bases from J, the junction contained 14 bases not matched to a gene. This CDR3 has 17 residues. Drawing the rest from reference TRBV7-2 and TRBJ2-3, the complete variable domain is GAGVSQSPSNKVTEKGKDVELRCDPISGHTALYWYRQSLGQGLEFLIYFQGNSAPDKSGLPSDRFSAERTGGSVSTLTIQRTQQEDSAVYLCASSSHRGLATGDTQYFGPGTRLTVL.